This TCR beta chain was obtained from a study of blood T cell repertoires in COVID-19. In the study overall: Acute and convalescent COVID-19 specimens originated in the United States, Italy and Spain. Sources were T cells, B-cell-depleted T cells, or PBMCs; the material itself was cDNA or gDNA.

The authors' processing: It was from reference gene primer amplification that nucleated cell counts were estimated. The method was immunoSEQ multiplex PCR; TCRdb's version includes in-frame clones alone and lacks a portion of them. The D gene and trimming were derived from the DNA, and the V and J assignments and clone size from that table. The sample shows 100,000 to 120,000 clones, over 75% of them seen only once. There are a few counts of this clone. Trimming cost V 6 bases and J 5 bases, with 19 bases left between them. Germline assignment: CDR1 SGHAT and CDR2 FQNNGV. This CDR3 spans 15 amino acids.

Sequencing input: peripheral blood. This TCR came from a man aged 50-59 years with acute or convalescent COVID-19. The chain recombines TRBV11-2 with TRBJ1-2; the D gene is possibly TRBD1 (6 bases). The CDR3 DNA reads TGTGCCAGCAGTTCTGGGGGCAGGGGAAGATATGGCTACACCTTC. Protein product: CASSSGGRGRYGYTF.